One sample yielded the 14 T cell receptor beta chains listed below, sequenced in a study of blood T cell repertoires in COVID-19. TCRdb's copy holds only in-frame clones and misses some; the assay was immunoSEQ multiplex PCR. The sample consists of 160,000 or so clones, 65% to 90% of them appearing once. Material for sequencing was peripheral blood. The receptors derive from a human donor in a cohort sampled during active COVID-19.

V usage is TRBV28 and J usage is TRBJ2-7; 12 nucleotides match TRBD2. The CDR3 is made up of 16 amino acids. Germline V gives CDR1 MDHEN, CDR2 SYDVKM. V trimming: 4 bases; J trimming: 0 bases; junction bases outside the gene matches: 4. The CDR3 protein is CASSSSGLAGSYEQYF. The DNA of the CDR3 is TGTGCCAGCAGTTCCTCGGGACTAGCGGGCTCCTACGAGCAGTACTTC.

CDR3 sequence reads: CASSQVDSPYEQYF. CDR3 nucleotide sequence: TGCGCCAGCAGCCAAGTAGACAGCCCCTACGAGCAGTACTTC. V gene TRBV4-1 combines with J gene TRBJ2-7, with D perhaps TRBD1 (5 bases). CDR1 MGHRA and CDR2 YSYEKL come from the germline V gene. Trimming shortened V by 1 base and J by 2 bases, and 9 bases separated the two germline ends. The CDR3 is 14 residues long.

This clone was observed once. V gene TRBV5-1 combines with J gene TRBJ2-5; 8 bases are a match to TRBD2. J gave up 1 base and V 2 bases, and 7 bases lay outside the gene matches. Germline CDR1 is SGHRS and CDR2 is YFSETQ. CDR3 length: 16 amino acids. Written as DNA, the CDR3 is TGCGCCAGCAGCTTCGGATATAGCGGGATCCAAGAGACCCAGTACTTC. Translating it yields CASSFGYSGIQETQYF.

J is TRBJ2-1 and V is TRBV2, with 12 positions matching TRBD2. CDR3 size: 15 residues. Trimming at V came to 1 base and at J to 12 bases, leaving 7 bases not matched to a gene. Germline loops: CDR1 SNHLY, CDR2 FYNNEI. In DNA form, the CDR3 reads TGTGCCAGCAGTGAAGTCGGGACTAGCGGGTCGAGGCAGTTCTTC. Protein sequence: CASSEVGTSGSRQFF. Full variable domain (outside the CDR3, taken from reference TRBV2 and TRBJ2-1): EPEVTQTPSHQVTQMGQEVILRCVPISNHLYFYWYRQILGQKVEFLVSFYNNEISEKSEIFDDQFSVERPDGSNFTLKIRSTKLEDSAMYFCASSEVGTSGSRQFFGPGTRLTVL.

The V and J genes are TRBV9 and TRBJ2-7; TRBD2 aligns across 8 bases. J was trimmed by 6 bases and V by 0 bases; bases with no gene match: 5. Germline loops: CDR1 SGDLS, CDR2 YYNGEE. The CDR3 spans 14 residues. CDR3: CASSVALAGREQYF. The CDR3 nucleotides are TGTGCCAGCAGCGTAGCTCTAGCGGGTCGCGAGCAGTACTTC. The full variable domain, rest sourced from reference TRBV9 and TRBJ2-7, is DSGVTQTPKHLITATGQRVTLRCSPRSGDLSVYWYQQSLDQGLQFLIQYYNGEERAKGNILERFSAQQFPDLHSELNLSSLELGDSALYFCASSVALAGREQYFGPGTRLTVT.

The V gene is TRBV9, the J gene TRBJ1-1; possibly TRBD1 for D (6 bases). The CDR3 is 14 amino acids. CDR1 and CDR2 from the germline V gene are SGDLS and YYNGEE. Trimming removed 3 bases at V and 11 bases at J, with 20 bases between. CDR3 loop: CASSEPNRAARAFF. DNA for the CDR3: TGTGCCAGCAGCGAACCCAACAGGGCCGCCAGGGCTTTCTTT.

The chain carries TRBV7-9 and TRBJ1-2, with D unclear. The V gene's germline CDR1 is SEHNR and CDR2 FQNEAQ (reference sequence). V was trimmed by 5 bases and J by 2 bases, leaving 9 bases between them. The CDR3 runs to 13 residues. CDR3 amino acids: CASSPVGNYGYTF. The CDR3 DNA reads TGTGCCAGCAGCCCCGTCGGGAACTATGGCTACACCTTC.

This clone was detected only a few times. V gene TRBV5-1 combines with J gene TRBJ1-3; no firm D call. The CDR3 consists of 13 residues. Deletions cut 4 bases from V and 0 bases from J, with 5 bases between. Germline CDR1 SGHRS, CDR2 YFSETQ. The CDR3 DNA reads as TGCGCCAGCAGCCCCGGCTCTGGAAACACCATATATTTT. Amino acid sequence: CASSPGSGNTIYF.

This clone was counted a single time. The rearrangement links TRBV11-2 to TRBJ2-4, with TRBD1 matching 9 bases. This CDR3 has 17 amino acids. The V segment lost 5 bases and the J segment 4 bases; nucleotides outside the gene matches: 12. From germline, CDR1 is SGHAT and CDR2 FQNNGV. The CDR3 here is CASSPPGQGLIKNIQYF. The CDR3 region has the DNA TGTGCCAGCAGCCCGCCGGGACAGGGATTAATTAAAAACATTCAGTACTTC.

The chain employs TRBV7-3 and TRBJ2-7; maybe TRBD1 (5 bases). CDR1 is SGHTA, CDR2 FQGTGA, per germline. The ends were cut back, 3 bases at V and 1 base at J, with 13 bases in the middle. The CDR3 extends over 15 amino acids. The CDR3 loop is CASSLIETASYEQYF. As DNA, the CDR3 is TGTGCCAGCAGCTTGATCGAGACAGCTTCCTACGAGCAGTACTTC.

As DNA, the CDR3 is TGTGCCAGCACCCTTGCGGGACAGGGGGTCGGGGAGCTGTTTTTT. Translated, it gives CASTLAGQGVGELFF. This sequence joins TRBV7-2 and TRBJ2-2; 11 bases fit TRBD1. This CDR3 is built from 15 residues. Per the germline V gene, CDR1 is SGHTA and CDR2 is FQGNSA. Trimming took 7 bases from V and 7 from J; bases not matched to a gene: 8.

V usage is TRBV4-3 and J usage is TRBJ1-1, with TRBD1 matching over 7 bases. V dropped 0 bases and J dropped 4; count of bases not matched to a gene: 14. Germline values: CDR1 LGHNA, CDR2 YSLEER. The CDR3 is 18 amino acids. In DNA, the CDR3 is TGCGCCAGCAGCCAAGACCCCCCAGGGGGAGTTTTGGTCACTGAAGCTTTCTTT. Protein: CASSQDPPGGVLVTEAFF.

The CDR3, as DNA: TGTGCCAGCAGCTTAGAGACTAGTCCGGGTGAGCAGTTCTTC. Protein: CASSLETSPGEQFF. The V gene is TRBV11-3, the J gene TRBJ2-1, with D maybe TRBD2 (6 bases). The ends were cut back, 0 bases at V and 9 bases at J, with 12 bases in the middle. The length of the CDR3 is 14 residues. Germline values: CDR1 SGHNT, CDR2 YENEEA.

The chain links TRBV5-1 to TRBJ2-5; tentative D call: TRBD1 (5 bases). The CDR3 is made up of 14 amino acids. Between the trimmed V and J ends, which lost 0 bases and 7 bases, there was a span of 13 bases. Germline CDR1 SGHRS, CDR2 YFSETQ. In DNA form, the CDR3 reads TGCGCCAGCAGCTTGGGTTGGGGCCTAGTGACCCAGTACTTC. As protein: CASSLGWGLVTQYF.